The TCR beta chain described here comes from a study of T-cell memory formation after mild COVID-19. For the study at large: The study found TCR clusters largely donor specific.

The germline V and J ends were trimmed by 3 bases and 0 bases, with 10 bases remaining between them. The germline V gene encodes CDR1 SGHTA and CDR2 FQGTGA. The CDR3 runs 15 residues. TCRdb re-called the 5' RACE reads through MiXCR, storing one row per CDR3 protein. This sample has approximately 490,000 distinct CDR3 sequences, with roughly 22% found just once. The study, taken as a whole, reports: Mainly in CM and EM were contracting CD4+ clones; CD8+ were in EMRA.

Remarks on this clonotype: The antigen is unknown.

Sequencing was performed on PBMCs or a T cell subset sorted from them (not recorded which). The chain combines TRBV7-3 with TRBJ2-3; D gene unclear. The sequence was collected from an adult woman who had mild COVID-19 (a few samples of this study predate the infection). Cell type and time point are not known. The CDR3 DNA follows: TGTGCCAGCAGCTTCGGACGGTTAAGCACAGATACGCAGTATTTT. It translates to CASSFGRLSTDTQYF.